The 27 T cell receptor beta chains given below trace back to one sample, sequenced in a study of response to subunit inactivated influenza vaccine. One entry per CDR3 protein, called by TCRdb with MiXCR from the RT-PCR reads. This table holds a few hundred thousand distinct CDR3 sequences, about 15% found once. Specimen: PBMCs from blood, collected roughly 12 days after vaccination. The source is a man in his fifties who received an inactivated influenza vaccine.

This clonotype was detected a few times. This sequence joins TRBV20-1 and TRBJ2-1, with D tentatively TRBD2 (6 bases). CDR3 size: 13 residues. CDR1 is DFQATT and CDR2 is SNEGSKA in the germline V gene (reference sequence). V lost 6 bases and J lost 0, with 9 bases in between. CDR3 nucleotide sequence: TGCAGTGCCGCGGGGAGCTCCTACAATGAGCAGTTCTTC. Amino acids: CSAAGSSYNEQFF.

This clonotype was counted between two and nine times. The rearrangement joins TRBV7-2 to TRBJ2-7, with 7 bases fitting TRBD2. Germline V lookup: CDR1 SGHTA, CDR2 FQGNSA. The CDR3 loop spans 13 amino acids. Trimming at V came to 4 bases and at J to 1 base, leaving 1 base not matched to a gene. This CDR3 is CASSSAGSYEQYF. The CDR3 DNA reads as TGTGCCAGCAGCTCAGCGGGGTCCTACGAGCAGTACTTC.

This clonotype was seen many times. V usage is TRBV7-9 and J usage is TRBJ1-2; D gene uncertain. The length of the CDR3 is 13 residues. Trimming removed 5 bases from V and 8 bases from J, with 15 bases in between. Germline V gene sequence: CDR1 SEHNR, CDR2 FQNEAQ (reference sequence). CDR3 protein: CASSLVFEGGYTF. The CDR3 nucleotides read TGTGCCAGCAGCCTCGTATTCGAAGGGGGCTACACCTTC.

The chain employs TRBV7-9 and TRBJ1-1; D gene uncertain. This CDR3 comprises 15 residues. From germline, CDR1 is SEHNR and CDR2 FQNEAQ (reference sequence). Trimming stripped 3 bases from V and 0 bases from J, with 11 bases between. CDR3 in DNA: TGTGCCAGCAGCTTCGGGCGACTAATGAACACTGAAGCTTTCTTT. This encodes CASSFGRLMNTEAFF.

The chain employs TRBV4-3 and TRBJ2-5; TRBD1 aligns across 9 bases. The CDR3 has 16 amino acids. Unmatched junction bases numbered 11, after V lost 4 bases and J lost 5 bases. Germline V gives CDR1 LGHNA, CDR2 YSLEER. The CDR3 DNA sequence: TGCGCCAGCAGCCTCGAAAACAGGGGGCGCGGGGAGACCCAGTACTTC. Translating gives CASSLENRGRGETQYF.

The gene calls are TRBV7-6 and TRBJ2-1; D gene unclear. Trimming took off 0 bases at V and 4 bases at J, with 10 bases between the two ends. This CDR3 contains 15 residues. Germline V gene lookup returns CDR1 SGHVS and CDR2 FNYEAQ. The CDR3 sequence is CASSLAYTLYNEQFF. CDR3 bases: TGTGCCAGCAGCTTAGCCTACACACTATACAATGAGCAGTTCTTC.

This clonotype has a count of ten or more. The chain employs TRBV29-1 and TRBJ2-1; maybe TRBD2 (5 bases). Germline CDR1 is SQVTM and CDR2 is ANQGSEA. This CDR3 spans 10 amino acids. Between the trimmed V and J ends, which lost 7 bases and 10 bases, there was a span of 11 bases. In nucleotides, the CDR3 is TGCAGCGCCTCACTAGGGGAGCAGTTCTTC. This translates into CSASLGEQFF.

This clonotype was seen a handful of times. The gene calls are TRBV29-1 and TRBJ2-3; D gene uncertain. V was clipped by 7 bases and J by 3 bases, with 14 bases between them. Germline V gives CDR1 SQVTM, CDR2 ANQGSEA. This CDR3 spans 13 amino acids. This CDR3 is CSAQGADTDTQYF. The CDR3 DNA reads TGCAGCGCCCAAGGAGCAGATACAGATACGCAGTATTTT.

This clonotype was picked up a small number of times. This chain joins TRBV4-1 and TRBJ2-2; no definite D call. The CDR3 runs to 14 residues. Germline V CDR1 and CDR2: MGHRA, YSYEKL. V lost 0 bases to trimming and J lost 5 bases, with 7 bases between them. The CDR3 coding sequence is TGCGCCAGCAGCCAAGAGATAGCTACCGGGGAGCTGTTTTTT. As protein: CASSQEIATGELFF.

The CDR3 loop reads CASSPTGTAFQETQYF. The CDR3 DNA sequence: TGTGCCAGCAGTCCTACCGGGACAGCCTTCCAAGAGACCCAGTACTTC. The chain recombines TRBV12-3 or TRBV12-4 with TRBJ2-5, with TRBD1 matching over 7 bases. The CDR3 covers 16 residues. The V and J ends lost 5 bases and 1 base, in that order; junction bases with no gene match: 10.

The V gene is TRBV29-1, the J gene TRBJ2-1; the D is unclear. In germline, CDR1 is SQVTM, CDR2 ANQGSEA. CDR3 length: 11 amino acids. Between the trimmed V and J ends, which lost 4 bases and 8 bases, there was a span of 9 bases. CDR3 sequence reads: CSVALAYEQFF. CDR3 coding DNA: TGCAGCGTTGCGCTCGCCTATGAGCAGTTCTTC.

The chain has TRBV6-2 or TRBV6-3 and TRBJ1-2, with 10 bases aligning to TRBD1. Per germline, CDR1 MNHEY and CDR2 SVGEGT. This CDR3 comprises 15 residues. Losses at the gene ends were 2 bases for V and 3 bases for J; bases not matched to a gene: 3. The CDR3 nucleotides are TGTGCCAGCAGTTACCCCGGGACAGGGGACTATGGCTACACCTTC. Translated: CASSYPGTGDYGYTF.

In its sample, this clonotype was seen a few times. The V and J genes are TRBV7-9 and TRBJ1-4; possibly TRBD1 for D (6 bases). Germline V gene sequence: CDR1 SEHNR, CDR2 FQNEAQ (reference sequence). The CDR3 consists of 12 residues. V was trimmed by 8 bases and J by 4 bases, leaving 8 bases between them. Here the CDR3 reads CASGRGNEKLFF. CDR3 sequence (DNA): TGTGCCAGCGGCAGGGGTAATGAAAAACTGTTTTTT.

In its sample, this clonotype was seen a few times. The V and J genes are TRBV2 and TRBJ2-5, with D unresolved. CDR1 and CDR2 (germline): SNHLY, FYNNEI. V was shortened by 4 bases and J by 2 bases, with 17 bases between the two germline ends. This CDR3 contains 16 residues. CDR3: CASSGLTLDGQETQYF. Here the CDR3 DNA reads TGTGCCAGCAGTGGGCTTACTTTAGACGGACAAGAGACCCAGTACTTC.

The chain is built from TRBV6-5 and TRBJ2-2; D may match TRBD1 or TRBD2 (5 bases each). V dropped 0 bases and J dropped 0 bases, with 11 bases sitting between them. Per the germline V gene, CDR1 is MNHEY and CDR2 is SVGAGI. The CDR3 covers 17 residues. The CDR3 here is CASSYSRGDANTGELFF. DNA for the CDR3: TGTGCCAGCAGTTACTCCCGTGGGGACGCGAACACCGGGGAGCTGTTTTTT.

V is TRBV10-3 and J is TRBJ1-2, with 7 bases lining up with TRBD1. From germline, CDR1 is ENHRY and CDR2 SYGVKD. The ends lost 0 bases at V and 7 bases at J; junction bases unmatched: 11. This CDR3 is 16 amino acids long. The CDR3 DNA sequence: TGTGCCATCAGTGAGTCGACTCGGCAGGGGGAGGGTGGCTACACCTTC. Translating gives CAISESTRQGEGGYTF.

The V and J genes are TRBV7-2 and TRBJ1-5; possible D gene TRBD1, 5 bases. The germline V gene has CDR1 SGHTA and CDR2 FQGNSA. This CDR3 region has 13 residues. V was cut by 2 bases and J by 8 bases, with 10 bases left in between. The CDR3 spells CASSLQLGEPQHF. The CDR3 bases are TGTGCCAGCAGCTTACAACTAGGGGAGCCCCAGCATTTT. Based on the CDR3 plus reference TRBV7-2 and TRBJ1-5, the full variable domain is GAGVSQSPSNKVTEKGKDVELRCDPISGHTALYWYRQSLGQGLEFLIYFQGNSAPDKSGLPSDRFSAERTGGSVSTLTIQRTQQEDSAVYLCASSLQLGEPQHFGDGTRLSIL.

The chain is built from TRBV23-1 and TRBJ2-3; D remains ambiguous. TRBV23-1 qualifies as an ORF whose function is uncertain. Trimming removed 7 bases from V and 7 bases from J, with 9 bases in between. The CDR3 totals 11 residues. CDR3 in amino acids: CASNLTHTQYF. In DNA form, the CDR3 reads TGCGCCAGCAACCTAACCCATACGCAGTATTTT.

The sample holds a few counts of this clonotype. The CDR3 DNA is TGCGCCAGCAGCCACGCTACGGCTGAGCAGTTCTTC. Translated: CASSHATAEQFF. The chain is built from TRBV4-3 and TRBJ2-1, with D hard to call. Germline CDR1 reads LGHNA; CDR2 reads YSLEER. The CDR3 is made up of 12 amino acids. V was trimmed by 3 bases and J by 9 bases, leaving 9 bases between them.

This clonotype was observed a few times. The chain uses TRBV28 and TRBJ1-1, with D possibly TRBD1 on 5 matching bases. The CDR3 is 13 residues long. Germline loops: CDR1 MDHEN, CDR2 SYDVKM. Trimming left V 10 bases short and J 1 base short, with 13 bases between. The CDR3 nucleotides are TGTGCCATCCCGGGACTTAAGAACACTGAAGCTTTCTTT. Its translation is CAIPGLKNTEAFF.

The gene calls are TRBV20-1 and TRBJ1-5; TRBD1 aligns across 7 bases. The CDR3 totals 17 residues. Germline V gene sequence: CDR1 DFQATT, CDR2 SNEGSKA (reference sequence). The J segment lost 2 bases and the V segment lost 3 bases, leaving 13 bases of the junction unmatched. CDR3 in DNA: TGCAGTGCTAGGGGTGGTCTAGGGGGCGAAGGCAATCAGCCCCAGCATTTT. Amino acid sequence: CSARGGLGGEGNQPQHF.

The chain employs TRBV7-2 and TRBJ1-2, with 7 bases aligning to TRBD1. The ends lost 5 bases at V and 2 bases at J; junction bases unmatched: 5. The CDR3 is 14 amino acids. Germline V gene sequence: CDR1 SGHTA, CDR2 FQGNSA. The CDR3 nucleotides are TGTGCCAGCAGCCGTACACAGGGGAACTATGGCTACACCTTC. It is translated as CASSRTQGNYGYTF.

J is TRBJ2-3 and V is TRBV7-2; TRBD1 matches at 11 bases. With V trimmed by 3 bases and J by 4 bases, 3 bases remained unmatched. The CDR3 is 15 amino acids. CDR1 is SGHTA and CDR2 is FQGNSA in the germline V gene. As DNA, the CDR3 is TGTGCCAGCAGCTTTTCGGGACAGGGGGCAGATACGCAGTATTTT. Its translation is CASSFSGQGADTQYF.

The chain combines TRBV18 with TRBJ1-1, with a possible D match to TRBD1 (5 bases). V lost 4 bases, J lost 0 bases, and 15 bases lay in between. Germline CDR1 reads KGHSH; CDR2 reads LQKENI. This CDR3 region has 16 residues. CDR3 sequence reads: CASSLQSRQLNTEAFF. CDR3 DNA: TGTGCCAGCTCACTACAAAGTCGACAGCTGAACACTGAAGCTTTCTTT.

This clonotype was counted many times. The chain links TRBV29-1 to TRBJ2-1, with D possibly being TRBD2 (6 bases). CDR3 length equals 18 residues. Germline CDR1 is SQVTM and CDR2 is ANQGSEA. Trimming left V 1 base short and J 0 bases short, with 19 bases between. DNA for the CDR3: TGCAGCGTTGAAGGATACCTCTGGGGGGAAAGCTCCTACAATGAGCAGTTCTTC. Residues: CSVEGYLWGESSYNEQFF.

This clonotype was observed a few times. The V and J genes are TRBV29-1 and TRBJ2-3; 13 bases map to TRBD2. The V and J ends lost 6 bases and 3 bases, in that order; junction bases with no gene match: 6. CDR1 is SQVTM, CDR2 ANQGSEA, per germline. The CDR3 runs 15 residues. Here the CDR3 DNA reads TGCAGCGTCACCGGGACTAGCGGGAAGACAGATACGCAGTATTTT. Amino acids: CSVTGTSGKTDTQYF.

The CDR3 loop is CAISGTLPGTNEKLFF. DNA for the CDR3: TGTGCCATCAGTGGGACCTTACCGGGAACTAATGAAAAACTGTTTTTT. The J gene is TRBJ1-4, the V gene TRBV10-3; D is unclear. The V end was cut by 4 bases, the J end by 1 base, with 13 bases between. Per the germline V gene, CDR1 is ENHRY and CDR2 is SYGVKD. The CDR3 loop spans 16 amino acids.